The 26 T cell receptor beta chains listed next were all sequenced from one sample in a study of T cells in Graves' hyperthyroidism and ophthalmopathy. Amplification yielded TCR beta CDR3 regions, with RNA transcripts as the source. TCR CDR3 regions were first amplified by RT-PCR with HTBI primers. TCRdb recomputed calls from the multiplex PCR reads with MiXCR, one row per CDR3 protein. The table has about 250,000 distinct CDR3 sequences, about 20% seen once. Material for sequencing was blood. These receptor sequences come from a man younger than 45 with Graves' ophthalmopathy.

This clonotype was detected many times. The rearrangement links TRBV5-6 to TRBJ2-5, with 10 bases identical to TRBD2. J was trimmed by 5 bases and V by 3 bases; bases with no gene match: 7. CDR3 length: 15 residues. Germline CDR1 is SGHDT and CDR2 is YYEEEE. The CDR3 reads CASSYGLADGETQYF. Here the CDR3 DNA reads TGTGCCAGCAGCTATGGACTAGCGGACGGGGAGACCCAGTACTTC. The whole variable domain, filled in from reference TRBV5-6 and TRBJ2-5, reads DAGVTQSPTHLIKTRGQQVTLRCSPKSGHDTVSWYQQALGQGPQFIFQYYEEEERQRGNFPDRFSGHQFPNYSSELNVNALLLGDSALYLCASSYGLADGETQYFGPGTRLLVL.

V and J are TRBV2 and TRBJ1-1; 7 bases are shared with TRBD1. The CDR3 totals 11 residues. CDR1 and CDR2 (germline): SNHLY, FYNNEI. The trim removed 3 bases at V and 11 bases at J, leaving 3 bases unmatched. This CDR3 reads CASSETGRAFF. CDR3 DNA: TGTGCCAGCAGTGAGACAGGGCGCGCTTTCTTT.

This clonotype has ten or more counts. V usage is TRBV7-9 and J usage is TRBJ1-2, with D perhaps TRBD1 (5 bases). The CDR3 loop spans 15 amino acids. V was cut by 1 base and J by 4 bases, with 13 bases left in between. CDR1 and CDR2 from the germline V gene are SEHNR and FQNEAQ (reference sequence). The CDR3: CASSLGRDRGYGYTF. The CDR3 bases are TGTGCCAGCAGCTTAGGCAGGGATCGGGGCTATGGCTACACCTTC.

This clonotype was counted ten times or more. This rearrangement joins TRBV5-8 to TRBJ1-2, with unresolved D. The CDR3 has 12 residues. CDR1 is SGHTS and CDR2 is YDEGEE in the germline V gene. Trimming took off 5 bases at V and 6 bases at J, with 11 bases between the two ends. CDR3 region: CASSLVGDGYTF. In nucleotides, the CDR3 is TGTGCCAGCAGTTTAGTCGGGGATGGCTACACCTTC. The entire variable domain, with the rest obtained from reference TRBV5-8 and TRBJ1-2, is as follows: EAGVTQSPTHLIKTRGQQATLRCSPISGHTSVYWYQQALGLGLQFLLWYDEGEERNRGNFPPRFSGRQFPNYSSELNVNALELEDSALYLCASSLVGDGYTFGSGTRLTVV.

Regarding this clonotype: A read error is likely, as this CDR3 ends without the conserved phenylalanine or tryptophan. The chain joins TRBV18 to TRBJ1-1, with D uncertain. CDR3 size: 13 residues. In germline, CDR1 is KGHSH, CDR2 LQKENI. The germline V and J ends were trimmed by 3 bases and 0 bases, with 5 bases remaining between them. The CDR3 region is CASSPTMNTEAFS. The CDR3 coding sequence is TGTGCCAGCTCACCCACAATGAACACTGAAGCTTTCTCT.

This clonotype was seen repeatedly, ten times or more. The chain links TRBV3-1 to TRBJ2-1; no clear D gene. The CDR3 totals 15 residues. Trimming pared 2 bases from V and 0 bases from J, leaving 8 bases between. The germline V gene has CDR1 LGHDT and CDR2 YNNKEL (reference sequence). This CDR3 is CASSQSSSSYNEQFF. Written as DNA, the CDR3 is TGTGCCAGCAGCCAAAGCTCGAGCTCCTACAATGAGCAGTTCTTC.

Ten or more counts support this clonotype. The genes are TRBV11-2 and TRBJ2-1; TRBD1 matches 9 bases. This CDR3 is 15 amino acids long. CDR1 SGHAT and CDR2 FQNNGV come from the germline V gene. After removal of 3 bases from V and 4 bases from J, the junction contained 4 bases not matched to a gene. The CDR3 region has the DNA TGTGCCAGCAGCTTCGGGACAGGGTATTACAATGAGCAGTTCTTC. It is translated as CASSFGTGYYNEQFF. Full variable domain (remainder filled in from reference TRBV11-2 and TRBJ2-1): EAGVAQSPRYKIIEKRQSVAFWCNPISGHATLYWYQQILGQGPKLLIQFQNNGVVDDSQLPKDRFSAERLKGVDSTLKIQPAKLEDSAVYLCASSFGTGYYNEQFFGPGTRLTVL.

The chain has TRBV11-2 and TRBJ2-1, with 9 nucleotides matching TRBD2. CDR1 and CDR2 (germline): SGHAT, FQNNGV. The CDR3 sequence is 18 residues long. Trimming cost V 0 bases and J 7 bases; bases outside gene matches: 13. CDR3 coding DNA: TGTGCCAGCAGCTTAGAGGGAAGGGCGGGAGGGCCAAGGAATGAGCAGTTCTTC. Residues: CASSLEGRAGGPRNEQFF.

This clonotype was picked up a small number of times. For the CDR3, the DNA is TGTGCCAGCAGTTGGACAGGGGGCTATAATTCACCCCTCCACTTT. Its translation: CASSWTGGYNSPLHF. The chain carries TRBV2 and TRBJ1-6; 10 nucleotides line up with TRBD1. Per germline, CDR1 SNHLY and CDR2 FYNNEI. CDR3 length: 15 residues. V lost 5 bases, J lost 3 bases, and 1 base stayed unmatched.

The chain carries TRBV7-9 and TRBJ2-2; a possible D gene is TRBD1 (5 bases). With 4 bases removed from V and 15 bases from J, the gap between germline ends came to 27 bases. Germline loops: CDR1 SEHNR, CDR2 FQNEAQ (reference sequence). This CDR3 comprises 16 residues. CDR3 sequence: CASSSIWDRGFGSVFF. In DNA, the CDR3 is TGTGCCAGCAGCTCCATCTGGGATAGGGGTTTCGGATCGGTGTTTTTT.

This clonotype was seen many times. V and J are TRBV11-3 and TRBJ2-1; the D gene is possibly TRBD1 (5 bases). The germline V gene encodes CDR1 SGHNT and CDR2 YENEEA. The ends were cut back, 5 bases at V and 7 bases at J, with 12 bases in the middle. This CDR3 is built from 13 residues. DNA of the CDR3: TGTGCCAGCAGCCAGGGTCCGAGAAATGAGCAGTTCTTC. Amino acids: CASSQGPRNEQFF.

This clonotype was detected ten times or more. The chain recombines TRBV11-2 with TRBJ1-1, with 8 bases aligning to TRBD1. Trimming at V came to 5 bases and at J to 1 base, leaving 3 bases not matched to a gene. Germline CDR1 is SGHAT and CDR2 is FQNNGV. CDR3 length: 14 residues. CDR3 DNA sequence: TGTGCCAGCAGCCCAGGGGGCGCGAACACTGAAGCTTTCTTT. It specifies CASSPGGANTEAFF.

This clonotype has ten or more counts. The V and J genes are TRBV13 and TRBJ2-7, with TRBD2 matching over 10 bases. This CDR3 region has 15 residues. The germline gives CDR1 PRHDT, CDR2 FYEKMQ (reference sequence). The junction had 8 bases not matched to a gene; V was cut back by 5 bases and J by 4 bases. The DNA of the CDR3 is TGTGCCAGCAGCGGCGCCGGACTAGCGGATTACGAGCAGTACTTC. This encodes CASSGAGLADYEQYF.

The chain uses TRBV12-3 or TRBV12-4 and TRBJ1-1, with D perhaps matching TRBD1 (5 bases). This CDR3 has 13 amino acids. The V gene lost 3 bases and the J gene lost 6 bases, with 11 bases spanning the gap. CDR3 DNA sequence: TGTGCCAGCAGTTTTGGGGGGTTAGCTGAAGCTTTCTTT. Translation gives CASSFGGLAEAFF.

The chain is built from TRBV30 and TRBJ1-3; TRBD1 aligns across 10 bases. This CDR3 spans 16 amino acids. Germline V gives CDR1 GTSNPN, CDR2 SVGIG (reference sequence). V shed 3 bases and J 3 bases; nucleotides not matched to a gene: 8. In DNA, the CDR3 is TGTGCCTGGAGCACGGGACAGGGGAGAGGTGGAAACACCATATATTTT. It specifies CAWSTGQGRGGNTIYF.

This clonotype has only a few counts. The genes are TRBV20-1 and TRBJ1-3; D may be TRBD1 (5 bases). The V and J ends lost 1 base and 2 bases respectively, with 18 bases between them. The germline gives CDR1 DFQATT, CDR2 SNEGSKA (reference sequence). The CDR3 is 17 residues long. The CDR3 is CSARGPIRQGAGNTIYF. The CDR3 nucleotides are TGCAGTGCTAGAGGCCCAATCCGTCAGGGCGCTGGAAACACCATATATTTT.

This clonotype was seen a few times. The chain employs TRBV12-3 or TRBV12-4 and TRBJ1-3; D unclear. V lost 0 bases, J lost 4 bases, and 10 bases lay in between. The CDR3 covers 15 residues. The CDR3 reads CASSLAGTLGNTIYF. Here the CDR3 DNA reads TGTGCCAGCAGTTTAGCGGGAACCTTAGGAAACACCATATATTTT.

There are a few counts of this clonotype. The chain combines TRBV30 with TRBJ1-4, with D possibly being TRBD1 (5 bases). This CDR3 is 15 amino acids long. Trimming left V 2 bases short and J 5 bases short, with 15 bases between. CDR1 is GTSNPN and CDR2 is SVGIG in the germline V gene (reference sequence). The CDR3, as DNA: TGTGCCTGGAGTCTTTGGGGGGGGAAGAATGAAAAACTGTTTTTT. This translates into CAWSLWGGKNEKLFF.

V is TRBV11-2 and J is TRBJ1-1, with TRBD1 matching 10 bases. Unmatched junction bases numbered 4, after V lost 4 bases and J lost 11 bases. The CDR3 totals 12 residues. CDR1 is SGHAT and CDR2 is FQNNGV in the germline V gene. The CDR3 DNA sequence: TGTGCCAGCAGCTCCGGGACAGGGGCCGCTTTCTTT. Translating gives CASSSGTGAAFF.

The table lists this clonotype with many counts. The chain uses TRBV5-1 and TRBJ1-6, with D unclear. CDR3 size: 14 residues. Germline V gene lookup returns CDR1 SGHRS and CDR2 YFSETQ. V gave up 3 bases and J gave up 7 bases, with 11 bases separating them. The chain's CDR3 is CASSSWGVNSPLHF. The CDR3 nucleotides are TGCGCCAGCAGCTCTTGGGGTGTCAATTCACCCCTCCACTTT.

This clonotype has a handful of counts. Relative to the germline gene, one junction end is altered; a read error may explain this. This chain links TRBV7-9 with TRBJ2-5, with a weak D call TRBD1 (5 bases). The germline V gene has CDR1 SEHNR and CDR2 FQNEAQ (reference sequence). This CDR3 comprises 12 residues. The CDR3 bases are TGTGCCAGCAGCACGCTAGGACAAAAGGGTAACTTC. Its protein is CASSTLGQKGNF.

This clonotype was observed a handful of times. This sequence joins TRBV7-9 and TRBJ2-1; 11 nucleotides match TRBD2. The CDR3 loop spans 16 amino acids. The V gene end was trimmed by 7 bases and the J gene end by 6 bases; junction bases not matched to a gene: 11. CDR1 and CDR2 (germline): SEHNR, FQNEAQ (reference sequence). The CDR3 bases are TGTGCCAGCACCGACCCGGGACTAGCGGCAAGCAATGAGCAGTTCTTC. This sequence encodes CASTDPGLAASNEQFF.

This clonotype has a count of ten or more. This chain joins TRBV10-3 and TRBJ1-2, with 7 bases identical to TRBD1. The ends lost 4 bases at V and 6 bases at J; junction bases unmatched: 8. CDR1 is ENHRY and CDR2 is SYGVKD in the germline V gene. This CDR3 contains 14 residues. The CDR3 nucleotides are TGTGCCATCAGTGCGCGGGGGACAGAAGATGGCTACACCTTC. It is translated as CAISARGTEDGYTF.

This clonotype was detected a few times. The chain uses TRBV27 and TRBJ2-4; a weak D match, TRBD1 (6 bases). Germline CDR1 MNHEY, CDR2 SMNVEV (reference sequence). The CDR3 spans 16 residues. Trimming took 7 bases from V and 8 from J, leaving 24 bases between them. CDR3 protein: CASKQQGRELFDIQYF. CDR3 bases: TGTGCCAGCAAACAACAGGGTAGGGAGTTATTTGACATTCAGTACTTC.

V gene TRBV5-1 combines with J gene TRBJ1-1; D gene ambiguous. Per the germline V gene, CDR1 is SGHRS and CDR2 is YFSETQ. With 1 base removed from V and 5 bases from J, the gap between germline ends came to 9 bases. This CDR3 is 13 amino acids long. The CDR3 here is CASSLSDSTEAFF. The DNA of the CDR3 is TGCGCCAGCAGCTTGTCGGACTCTACTGAAGCTTTCTTT.

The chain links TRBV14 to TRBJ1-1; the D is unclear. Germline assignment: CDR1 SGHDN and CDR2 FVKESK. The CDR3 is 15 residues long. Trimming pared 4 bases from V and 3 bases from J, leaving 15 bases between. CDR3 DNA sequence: TGTGCCAGCAGCCCTTCCGGAAGAGCGTACACTGAAGCTTTCTTT. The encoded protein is CASSPSGRAYTEAFF.